These 30 T cell receptor beta chains were sequenced from one sample in a study of tissue T cells after allogeneic stem cell transplantation. Clones were read by immunoSEQ multiplex PCR, and TCRdb kept only the in-frame ones, dropping some. The table includes roughly 50,000 clones, less than 75% detected once. The sequenced material came from sorted cells pooled from one or two spleens. All receptors come from a pool of C57BL/6 mice in good health.

On this clone: Genes here carry mouse names. The CDR3 goes on 1 residue after the read ends, and that part is filled in from the germline J gene. V usage is TRBV2 and J usage is TRBJ1-3; 8 bases agree with TRBD1. Germline CDR1 LGHNA, CDR2 YSYQKL. The CDR3 length is 15 residues. V dropped 0 bases and J dropped 4; count of bases not matched to a gene: 2. The chain's CDR3 is CASSQDRGLGNTLYF. CDR3 bases read: TGTGCCAGCAGCCAAGACAGGGGGCTCGGAAATACGCTCTAT.

This clone appeared a few times. The gene names given are mouse names. The read terminates 1 residue ahead of where the CDR3 ends, so the germline J gene completes it. V and J are TRBV2 and TRBJ2-7; TRBD2 agrees at 8 bases. Looked up from germline, CDR1 is LGHNA and CDR2 is YSYQKL. After removal of 1 base from V and 3 bases from J, the junction contained 2 bases not matched to a gene. This CDR3 region has 14 residues. Here the CDR3 reads CASSQGLGFYEQYF. The CDR3 DNA, read in part, is TGTGCCAGCAGCCAAGGACTGGGGTTCTATGAACAGTAC.

As to this clone: Each gene name is a mouse one. Sequencing ends 1 residue short of the CDR3 end; the germline J gene provides the rest. The chain couples TRBV26 to TRBJ2-5; D may be TRBD2 (6 bases). From germline, CDR1 is KGHPV and CDR2 FQNQEV (reference sequence). V was cut by 1 base and J by 2 bases, with 7 bases left in between. The CDR3 totals 14 residues. Here the CDR3 reads CASSLLGVQDTQYF. The sequenced CDR3 bases are TGTGCCAGCAGTCTGTTGGGGGTCCAAGACACCCAGTAC. Filled out from reference TRBV26 and TRBJ2-5, the complete variable domain reads NSKVIQTPRYLVKGQGQKAKMRCIPEKGHPVVFWYQQNKNNEFKFLINFQNQEVLQQIDMTEKRFSAECPSNSPCSLEIQSSEAGDSALYLCASSLLGVQDTQYFGPGTRLLVL.

Comments on this clone: The genes and germline here are from mouse. Read sequence stops 1 residue before the CDR3 end, and the germline J gene provides the missing end. The genes are TRBV13-2 and TRBJ1-4, with D unclear. CDR3 size: 15 residues. Germline-derived CDR1 and CDR2 are NNHNN and SYGAGS (reference sequence). V lost 3 bases to trimming and J lost 0 bases, with 9 bases between them. The CDR3 reads CASGGDKISNERLFF. The DNA read from the CDR3 is TGTGCCAGCGGTGGCGACAAAATTTCCAACGAAAGATTATTT.

A note on this clone: Each gene name is a mouse one. The read stops 1 residue short of the end of the CDR3; the missing end is completed from the germline J gene. The V and J genes are TRBV4 and TRBJ2-5, with D possibly TRBD2 on 7 matching bases. CDR1 LGHDT and CDR2 YNNKQL come from the germline V gene (reference sequence). V was shortened by 4 bases and J by 4 bases, with 12 bases between the two germline ends. The CDR3 extends over 14 amino acids. The CDR3 is CASSFLGGEDTQYF. The sequenced part of the CDR3 DNA is TGTGCCAGCAGCTTCTTGGGGGGCGAAGACACCCAGTAC.

There are a few counts of this clone. Gene names follow the mouse nomenclature. The read finishes 1 residue shy of the CDR3 end, and the germline J gene is used to complete it. V and J are TRBV2 and TRBJ2-7; 8 positions match TRBD2. CDR3 length equals 15 residues. The V gene's germline CDR1 is LGHNA and CDR2 YSYQKL. Trimming at V came to 0 bases and at J to 0 bases, leaving 1 base not matched to a gene. The CDR3 bases that were read are TGTGCCAGCAGCCAAGACTGGGGGGACTCCTATGAACAGTAC. Translating it yields CASSQDWGDSYEQY. In full, the CDR3 reads CASSQDWGDSYEQYF.

This clone was observed a single time. Germline and genes here are mouse. The read terminates 1 residue ahead of where the CDR3 ends, so the germline J gene completes it. The chain links TRBV31 to TRBJ2-1; possible D gene TRBD2, 7 bases. Germline V gene sequence: CDR1 GKSSPN, CDR2 SITVG. Between the trimmed V and J ends, which lost 0 bases and 7 bases, there was a span of 10 bases. The CDR3 consists of 13 residues. CDR3 residues: CAWSLGGVAEQFF. The sequenced part of the CDR3 DNA is TGTGCCTGGAGTCTAGGGGGGGTGGCTGAGCAGTTC.

This clone has more than one count but fewer than ten. These gene names are mouse names. The CDR3 end falls 1 residue outside the read, so it is completed with the germline J gene. This chain connects TRBV5 to TRBJ1-4; 8 bases align to TRBD1. The V and J ends lost 2 bases and 7 bases, in that order; junction bases with no gene match: 6. This CDR3 region has 15 residues. Germline CDR1 and CDR2: LGHNA and YNLKQL (reference sequence). CDR3 DNA, as far as it was read: TGTGCCAGCAGCCAACAGGGGGCCCCCCCCGAAAGATTATTT. It encodes CASSQQGAPPERLF. The whole CDR3 reads CASSQQGAPPERLFF.

In regard to this clone: Germline and genes: mouse. The read gets to within 1 residue of the CDR3 end, and the germline J gene fills in the rest. The rearrangement joins TRBV3 to TRBJ2-2; D not resolved. The CDR3 runs 13 residues. Germline V CDR1 and CDR2: SNHLY, FYNGKV (reference sequence). V lost 5 bases to trimming and J lost 4 bases, with 8 bases between them. CDR3: CASSPGRTGQLYF. Partial CDR3 DNA: TGTGCCAGCAGCCCCGGGCGCACCGGGCAGCTCTAC.

This clone was picked up a small number of times. Gene names refer to mouse genes. Other DNA variants within this sample encode the same CDR3. CDR3 DNA, as far as it was read: TGTGCCAGCGGTGAGGGACTGGGGGGTTATGAACAGTAC. It yields the protein CASGEGLGGYEQY. The entire CDR3 is CASGEGLGGYEQYF. V usage is TRBV13-2 and J usage is TRBJ2-7; 12 bases line up with TRBD2. The read ends 1 residue shy of where the CDR3 ends; the end is completed using the germline J gene. Germline values: CDR1 NNHNN, CDR2 SYGAGS (reference sequence). V lost 2 bases, J lost 4 bases, and 1 base stayed unmatched. This CDR3 is 14 amino acids long.

As for this clone: The listed genes are named as in mouse. The read terminates 1 residue before the CDR3 end, so the remaining end is supplied by the germline J gene. The chain couples TRBV3 to TRBJ2-2; 9 positions match TRBD1. The V and J ends lost 2 bases and 6 bases, in that order; junction bases with no gene match: 1. CDR1 is SNHLY, CDR2 FYNGKV, per germline (reference sequence). The CDR3 runs 14 residues. The CDR3 sequence is CASSLTGGAGQLYF. Incomplete CDR3 DNA: TGTGCCAGCAGCTTAACAGGGGGCGCCGGGCAGCTCTAC.

Note on this clone: The germline and genes are mouse ones. From the germline J gene comes the end of the CDR3, since the read stops 1 residue before it. The rearrangement links TRBV1 to TRBJ2-2; no clear D. The V end lost 4 bases, the J end lost 0 bases, and 3 bases lay between the germline ends. CDR1 and CDR2 (germline): NSQYPW, LRSPGD (reference sequence). CDR3 size: 13 residues. The sequenced CDR3 bases are TGCACCTGCAGTGGGACAAACACCGGGCAGCTCTAC. Residues: CTCSGTNTGQLY. The full CDR3 reads CTCSGTNTGQLYF. The full variable domain, its missing parts supplied by reference TRBV1 and TRBJ2-2, is VTLLEQNPRWRLVPRGQAVNLRCILKNSQYPWMSWYQQDLQKQLQWLFTLRSPGDKEVKSLPGADYLATRVTDTELRLQVANMSQGRTLYCTCSGTNTGQLYFGEGSKLTVL.

A word on this clone: Any gene name here is a mouse gene name. The missing CDR3 end, 1 residue past where the read stops, is filled in from the germline J gene. The gene calls are TRBV1 and TRBJ2-7; TRBD1 matches at 7 bases. V lost 4 bases and J lost 4; bases outside the gene matches: 1. The CDR3 has 12 residues. Germline CDR1 is NSQYPW and CDR2 is LRSPGD (reference sequence). The CDR3 sequence: CTCSGDRYEQYF. The DNA read from the CDR3 is TGCACCTGCAGTGGGGACAGATATGAACAGTAC.

Of note for this clone: Gene names follow the mouse nomenclature. The CDR3 is cut off 1 residue early in the read; its end comes from the germline J gene. The genes are TRBV1 and TRBJ2-7, with D tentatively TRBD1 (5 bases). Deletions cut 4 bases from V and 4 bases from J, with 5 bases between. The length of the CDR3 is 11 residues. Looked up from germline, CDR1 is NSQYPW and CDR2 is LRSPGD (reference sequence). The CDR3 protein is CTCSGTYEQYF. Partial CDR3 DNA: TGCACCTGCAGTGGGACATATGAACAGTAC.

With respect to this clone: The gene names here belong to mouse. The read ends 1 residue shy of where the CDR3 ends; the end is completed using the germline J gene. The chain employs TRBV13-1 and TRBJ1-1; possible D gene TRBD1, 5 bases. V lost 5 bases and J 3 bases, leaving 8 bases between the germline ends. This CDR3 has 12 amino acids. CDR1 and CDR2 (germline): NSHNY, SYGAGN. Here the CDR3 reads CASSATDTEVFF. CDR3 bases read: TGTGCCAGCAGCGCGACAGACACAGAAGTCTTC.

This clone was counted a few times. Genes and germline come from the mouse. The read gets to within 1 residue of the CDR3 end, and the germline J gene fills in the rest. The chain recombines TRBV13-2 with TRBJ1-5; D is unresolved. Trimming cost V 3 bases and J 0 bases, with 10 bases left between them. CDR1 is NNHNN, CDR2 SYGAGS, per germline (reference sequence). CDR3 size: 15 residues. The CDR3 loop reads CASGVPGINNQAPLF. The CDR3 DNA, read in part, is TGTGCCAGCGGTGTCCCGGGAATTAACAACCAGGCTCCGCTT.

A word on this clone: Germline and genes: mouse. The read terminates 1 residue ahead of where the CDR3 ends, so the germline J gene completes it. The chain links TRBV4 to TRBJ2-3; 8 bases are shared with TRBD2. V shed 4 bases, J shed 0 bases, and the junction held 3 bases outside the gene matches. This CDR3 is built from 15 residues. The germline CDR1 and CDR2 sequences are LGHDT and YNNKQL (reference sequence). The CDR3 bases that were read are TGTGCCAGCAGCTTTGGGGGGGGGAGTGCAGAAACGCTGTAT. It is translated as CASSFGGGSAETLY. The full CDR3 protein is CASSFGGGSAETLYF.

Comment on this clone: The genes are named according to mouse. The sequence runs out 1 residue before the end of the CDR3; the remainder is reconstructed from the germline J gene. The chain is built from TRBV2 and TRBJ1-6; D gene ambiguous. TRBJ1-6 carries the ORF label, with uncertain function. V was shortened by 0 bases and J by 7 bases, with 10 bases between the two germline ends. The CDR3 runs to 15 residues. CDR1 LGHNA and CDR2 YSYQKL come from the germline V gene. The CDR3 bases that were read are TGTGCCAGCAGCCAAGATACAAGGAGAAATTCGCCCCTCTAC. As protein: CASSQDTRRNSPLY. The full CDR3 protein reads CASSQDTRRNSPLYF.

Concerning this clone itself: Gene and germline names: mouse. The read gets to within 1 residue of the CDR3 end, and the germline J gene fills in the rest. This chain connects TRBV3 to TRBJ2-5; the match to TRBD1 covers 7 bases. Germline assignment: CDR1 SNHLY and CDR2 FYNGKV (reference sequence). This CDR3 is built from 13 residues. V shed 6 bases and J 3 bases; nucleotides not matched to a gene: 3. The chain's CDR3 is CASSRDRQDTQYF. The DNA read from the CDR3 is TGTGCCAGCAGTCGGGACAGACAAGACACCCAGTAC.

Of note for this clone: Germline and genes here are mouse. Coverage ceases 1 residue before the CDR3 finishes, and the germline J gene fills in the end. This rearrangement joins TRBV19 to TRBJ1-4, with TRBD1 matching over 8 bases. V dropped 4 bases and J dropped 2; count of bases not matched to a gene: 4. The CDR3 contains 15 residues. Germline-derived CDR1 and CDR2 are FNHDT and SITEND (reference sequence). Here the CDR3 reads CASSSGQASNERLFF. The sequenced CDR3 bases are TGTGCCAGCAGTTCGGGACAGGCCTCCAACGAAAGATTATTT. Supplemented by reference TRBV19 and TRBJ1-4, the full variable domain reads GGIITQTPKFLIGQEGQKLTLKCQQNFNHDTMYWYRQDSGKGLRLIYYSITENDLQKGDLSEGYDASREKKSSFSLTVTSAQKNEMAVFLCASSSGQASNERLFFGHGTKLSVL.

Of note for this clone: Mouse gene names apply. The read terminates 1 residue ahead of where the CDR3 ends, so the germline J gene completes it. The chain recombines TRBV17 with TRBJ2-7; 11 positions match TRBD2. Germline assignment: CDR1 MNHDT and CDR2 YYDKIL. The CDR3 sequence is 16 residues long. With V trimmed by 1 base and J by 2 bases, 4 bases remained unmatched. Partial CDR3 DNA: TGTGCTAGCAGTAGAGCTCCGGGACTGGGGGCCTATGAACAGTAC. It translates to CASSRAPGLGAYEQY. The whole CDR3 is CASSRAPGLGAYEQYF.

The table lists this clone with a count of one. The gene symbols are mouse symbols. Read coverage stops 1 residue before the CDR3 terminus; the germline J gene supplies the remainder. This rearrangement joins TRBV13-1 to TRBJ1-1; D gene ambiguous. Trimming removed 4 bases at V and 3 bases at J, with 4 bases between. The CDR3 is 11 amino acids. Germline CDR1 NSHNY, CDR2 SYGAGN. The chain's CDR3 is CASSWDTEVFF. Incomplete CDR3 DNA: TGTGCCAGCAGTTGGGACACAGAAGTCTTC.

A note on this clone: Genes and germline come from the mouse. The missing CDR3 end, 1 residue past where the read stops, is filled in from the germline J gene. V is TRBV19 and J is TRBJ2-5; the D gene is possibly TRBD2 (5 bases). V shed 1 base and J shed 2 bases, with 11 bases lying between them. Germline V gene data show CDR1 as FNHDT and CDR2 as SITEND (reference sequence). This CDR3 contains 15 residues. The CDR3 protein is CASSITRLGQDTQYF. The DNA read from the CDR3 is TGTGCCAGCAGTATAACCAGGCTGGGCCAAGACACCCAGTAC. Full variable domain (outside the CDR3, taken from reference TRBV19 and TRBJ2-5): GGIITQTPKFLIGQEGQKLTLKCQQNFNHDTMYWYRQDSGKGLRLIYYSITENDLQKGDLSEGYDASREKKSSFSLTVTSAQKNEMAVFLCASSITRLGQDTQYFGPGTRLLVL.

A word on this clone: Genes here carry mouse names. The CDR3 is cut off 1 residue early in the read; its end comes from the germline J gene. The V and J genes are TRBV20 and TRBJ1-6; the D is unclear. TRBJ1-6 is an ORF, with its function uncertain. Per the germline V gene, CDR1 is GFQATS and CDR2 is STVNSAI. The length of the CDR3 is 14 residues. V gave up 0 bases and J gave up 2 bases, with 5 bases separating them. The CDR3 DNA, read in part, is TGTGGTGCTAGGGATACAACCTATAATTCGCCCCTCTAC. Encoded protein: CGARDTTYNSPLY. The whole CDR3 region reads CGARDTTYNSPLYF.

For this clone: Germline and genes here are mouse. Sequencing ends 1 residue short of the CDR3 end; the germline J gene provides the rest. The chain carries TRBV14 and TRBJ2-7; TRBD2 aligns across 11 bases. Germline V gene lookup returns CDR1 SGHDT and CDR2 FRDEAV. The CDR3 loop spans 15 amino acids. The V and J ends lost 5 bases and 0 bases, in that order; junction bases with no gene match: 4. The CDR3 spells CASRRDWGSSYEQYF. CDR3 DNA (partial): TGTGCCAGCAGGCGGGACTGGGGGAGCTCCTATGAACAGTAC.

On this clone itself: Mouse names are used for the genes. The read terminates 1 residue ahead of where the CDR3 ends, so the germline J gene completes it. The J gene is TRBJ2-1, the V gene TRBV19; no clear D gene. Germline loops: CDR1 FNHDT, CDR2 SITEND (reference sequence). The CDR3 length is 13 residues. Trimming took 0 bases from V and 3 from J, leaving 4 bases between them. The CDR3 region is CASSIGSYAEQFF. The CDR3 DNA, read in part, is TGTGCCAGCAGTATAGGCAGCTATGCTGAGCAGTTC.

Turning to this clone: Germline and genes here are mouse. The observed sequence ends 1 residue before the CDR3 terminus, with the missing tail filled in from the germline J gene. This chain links TRBV31 with TRBJ2-7; 7 bases are a match to TRBD2. V shed 1 base and J 4 bases; nucleotides not matched to a gene: 4. CDR1 and CDR2 (germline): GKSSPN, SITVG. This CDR3 comprises 13 residues. Here the CDR3 reads CAWSPGGEYEQYF. Incomplete CDR3 DNA: TGTGCCTGGAGTCCCGGGGGGGAATATGAACAGTAC.

This clone came up a few times. Genes and germline come from the mouse. The read stops 1 residue short of the end of the CDR3; the missing end is completed from the germline J gene. This rearrangement joins TRBV16 to TRBJ2-7; D is possibly TRBD2 (6 bases). CDR3 length equals 12 residues. Trimming took off 3 bases at V and 7 bases at J, with 10 bases between the two ends. The germline gives CDR1 SGHSA, CDR2 FRNQAP. The DNA read from the CDR3 is TGTGCAAGCAGCTTGGGGGGAGGGGAACAGTAC. Protein product: CASSLGGGEQY. The entire CDR3 reads CASSLGGGEQYF.

This clone was picked up a small number of times. Gene names denote mouse genes. The read ends 1 residue shy of where the CDR3 ends; the end is completed using the germline J gene. The genes are TRBV31 and TRBJ2-1; D not certain. Germline lookup yields CDR1 GKSSPN and CDR2 SITVG. The CDR3 consists of 13 residues. V lost 1 base and J 5 bases, leaving 9 bases between the germline ends. The CDR3 DNA, read in part, is TGTGCCTGGAGTCAACGGAGTAATGCTGAGCAGTTC. Residues: CAWSQRSNAEQF. The whole CDR3 sequence reads CAWSQRSNAEQFF.

As concerns this clone: Mouse gene names and germline throughout. The sequence runs out 1 residue before the end of the CDR3; the remainder is reconstructed from the germline J gene. This rearrangement joins TRBV13-2 to TRBJ1-6, with 9 bases fitting TRBD1. TRBJ1-6 is treated as an ORF (open reading frame) with a function not yet certain. CDR3 length: 14 residues. Germline V gene data show CDR1 as NNHNN and CDR2 as SYGAGS (reference sequence). V shed 3 bases and J 7 bases; nucleotides not matched to a gene: 2. This CDR3 reads CASGGGTGNSPLYF. The covered CDR3 bases are TGTGCCAGCGGTGGAGGGACAGGGAATTCGCCCCTCTAC.